This T cell receptor (beta chain) stems from a study of shared clonotypes between healthy human individuals. The assay ran at deep level. Sequenced by immunoSEQ multiplex PCR; TCRdb stores in-frame clones only, minus some. The sample has 1.6 million or so clones, just under 99% seen once. J gave up 5 bases and V 3 bases, and 9 bases lay outside the gene matches. Germline lookup yields CDR1 LNHDA and CDR2 SQIVND (reference sequence). The CDR3 loop spans 15 amino acids. Turning to this clone: As yet, its antigen is unknown.

Healthy HIV-negative adults without recent acute infections or vaccinations served as donors. A split of CD4+ cells into CD45RA+ naive and CD45RA-negative memory subsets was performed. Overall study results and limits: The sampled material consisted only of blood, and tissue repertoires are likely to differ.

V is TRBV19 and J is TRBJ2-7, with 8 bases matching TRBD2. The receptor's source is a man aged 25-45 years in good health. Material for sequencing was naive CD4+ T cells sorted from blood. Subset defined: CD45RA+ positively selected. This chain's CDR3 is CASSILAGNGNEQYF. CDR3 sequence (DNA): TGTGCCAGTAGTATCCTAGCGGGTAACGGAAACGAGCAGTACTTC.